The 21 T cell receptor beta chains below were found in one sample sequenced in a study of cytomegalovirus exposure and HLA in healthy donors. Vbeta (60) and Jbeta (13) primers were used in the PCR. Data came from immunoSEQ multiplex PCR; TCRdb stores just in-frame clones and leaves some out. The sample records about 170,000 clones, over 75% being singletons. The sequenced sample consisted of PBMCs. The receptor source for this set is a woman in her forties or fifties in good health and CMV-seropositive.

The chain links TRBV2 to TRBJ2-3; 8 bases agree with TRBD1. Germline CDR1 reads SNHLY; CDR2 reads FYNNEI. V dropped 2 bases and J dropped 6; count of bases not matched to a gene: 13. The CDR3 contains 17 residues. The CDR3 protein is CASSETWIGQGGDTQYF. The DNA of the CDR3 is TGTGCCAGCAGTGAAACTTGGATCGGACAGGGCGGGGATACGCAGTATTTT.

With regard to this clone: The junction differs from germline at one of its ends, possibly a read error. Here the CDR3 DNA reads TGTTCCAGCAGCTCCCAGAGGGACAGCCTTATCGAGCAGTACTTC. It yields the protein CSSSSQRDSLIEQYF. The genes are TRBV7-9 and TRBJ2-7; 7 bases match TRBD1. The CDR3 runs to 15 residues. Germline loops: CDR1 SEHNR, CDR2 FQNEAQ (reference sequence). Full variable domain (remainder filled in from reference TRBV7-9 and TRBJ2-7): DTGVSQNPRHKITKRGQNVTFRCDPISEHNRLYWYRQTLGQGPEFLTYFQNEAQLEKSRLLSDRFSAERPKGSFSTLEIQRTEQGDSAMYLCSSSSQRDSLIEQYFGPGTRLTVT.

The gene calls are TRBV27 and TRBJ2-2, with D perhaps matching TRBD1 (6 bases). The CDR3 runs to 15 residues. CDR1 is MNHEY, CDR2 SMNVEV, per germline (reference sequence). Between the trimmed V and J ends, which lost 5 bases and 0 bases, there was a span of 10 bases. The CDR3 DNA reads as TGTGCCAGCAGTCCCAGGGGAGCGAACACCGGGGAGCTGTTTTTT. This gives the protein CASSPRGANTGELFF.

As concerns this clone: Sequence at one end of the junction differs from germline and may be a read error. As DNA, the CDR3 is TGTTCCAGCAGCTCCGGTCTCTATGGCTACACCTTC. This sequence encodes CSSSSGLYGYTF. This chain links TRBV7-9 with TRBJ1-2; D is undetermined. Germline V gene sequence: CDR1 SEHNR, CDR2 FQNEAQ (reference sequence). The CDR3 runs to 12 residues.

This chain uses TRBV5-6 with TRBJ2-2, with TRBD2 identical over 8 bases. The CDR3 sequence is 15 residues long. With 1 base clipped from V and 6 bases from J, the junction kept 5 bases outside the gene matches. From germline, CDR1 is SGHDT and CDR2 YYEEEE. CDR3 bases: TGTGCCAGCAGCTTGCGGGGGGGCTTGGCCGGGGAGCTGTTTTTT. Residues: CASSLRGGLAGELFF.

The rearrangement joins TRBV5-4 to TRBJ2-1; 10 nucleotides align to TRBD2. Trimming at V came to 3 bases and at J to 6 bases, leaving 6 bases not matched to a gene. The CDR3 totals 15 residues. CDR1 and CDR2 (germline): SGHNT, YYREEE (reference sequence). CDR3 nucleotide sequence: TGTGCCAGCAGCTGGTCTAGCGGGAGTGGCAATGAGCAGTTCTTC. It translates to CASSWSSGSGNEQFF. The variable domain in full, with the rest retrieved from reference TRBV5-4 and TRBJ2-1, is ETGVTQSPTHLIKTRGQQVTLRCSSQSGHNTVSWYQQALGQGPQFIFQYYREEENGRGNFPPRFSGLQFPNYSSELNVNALELDDSALYLCASSWSSGSGNEQFFGPGTRLTVL.

The chain recombines TRBV11-1 with TRBJ2-3, with D maybe TRBD1 (6 bases). V lost 2 bases and J lost 4, with 16 bases in between. The CDR3 covers 16 residues. CDR1 and CDR2 from the germline V gene are SGHAT and FQDESV (reference sequence). The CDR3 DNA is TGTGCCAGCAGCTTACGCACTCAGGGGAATCCAGATACGCAGTATTTT. Translation gives CASSLRTQGNPDTQYF.

V and J are TRBV27 and TRBJ1-1; D uncertain. The CDR3 totals 15 residues. Trimming took 2 bases from V and 1 from J, leaving 11 bases between them. Germline assignment: CDR1 MNHEY and CDR2 SMNVEV (reference sequence). CDR3 amino acids: CASSLRGMANTEAFF. CDR3 coding DNA: TGTGCCAGCAGTTTAAGAGGGATGGCGAACACTGAAGCTTTCTTT.

The chain links TRBV6-5 to TRBJ2-2; possible D gene TRBD1, 6 bases. This CDR3 contains 15 residues. Germline CDR1 and CDR2: MNHEY and SVGAGI. V lost 6 bases, J lost 2 bases, and 13 bases lay in between. The CDR3 loop reads CASRHDRSNTGELFF. CDR3 in DNA: TGTGCCAGCAGGCATGACAGGTCAAACACCGGGGAGCTGTTTTTT.

The V gene is TRBV5-6, the J gene TRBJ2-5; the D is unclear. The J call may not be correct, given that the DNA end is closer to TRBJ2-7. Germline values: CDR1 SGHDT, CDR2 YYEEEE. There are 13 residues in the CDR3. The CDR3 here is CASSLEQLYEQYF. The CDR3 DNA is TGTGCCAGCAGCTTGGAACAGCTCTACGAGCAGTACTTC.

The chain joins TRBV27 to TRBJ2-1; perhaps TRBD2 as D (5 bases). V lost 3 bases to trimming and J lost 8 bases, with 14 bases between them. This CDR3 contains 14 residues. Germline V lookup: CDR1 MNHEY, CDR2 SMNVEV (reference sequence). CDR3 residues: CASSLGSGFDEQFF. Written as DNA, the CDR3 is TGTGCCAGCAGTTTGGGGTCGGGGTTCGATGAGCAGTTCTTC.

In DNA form, the CDR3 reads TGTGCCAGTAGTATAGTCGGGACAGTGAACACTGAAGCTTTCTTT. This sequence encodes CASSIVGTVNTEAFF. The V and J genes are TRBV19 and TRBJ1-1, with 7 nucleotides matching TRBD1. V was clipped by 1 base and J by 0 bases; unmatched bases: 2. Germline V gene lookup returns CDR1 LNHDA and CDR2 SQIVND (reference sequence). The CDR3 has 15 amino acids.

The chain has TRBV5-6 and TRBJ1-5, with D possibly TRBD1 on 6 matching bases. The CDR3 runs 15 residues. V lost 4 bases and J 7 bases, leaving 18 bases between the germline ends. Germline CDR1 SGHDT, CDR2 YYEEEE. The CDR3 DNA reads TGTGCCAGCAGCCGAGGACAGTTGGTCGGCCAGCCCCAGCATTTT. This gives the protein CASSRGQLVGQPQHF.

CDR3 nucleotides: TGTGCCAGTAGTCCCTCGGGGTTGATTCCATCCGGCTACACCTTC. Translated: CASSPSGLIPSGYTF. J is TRBJ1-2 and V is TRBV19; D is ambiguous. The CDR3 sequence is 15 residues long. Deletions cut 5 bases from V and 8 bases from J, with 21 bases between. Germline values: CDR1 LNHDA, CDR2 SQIVND (reference sequence).

V is TRBV14 and J is TRBJ1-4, with a possible D match to TRBD1 (5 bases). The ends were cut back, 2 bases at V and 0 bases at J, with 7 bases in the middle. From germline, CDR1 is SGHDN and CDR2 FVKESK. This CDR3 has 15 residues. This CDR3 reads CASSQQGATNEKLFF. The CDR3 DNA reads TGTGCCAGCAGCCAACAGGGTGCAACTAATGAAAAACTGTTTTTT.

This chain uses TRBV10-3 with TRBJ2-4, with a weak D call TRBD2 (5 bases). Trimming took off 0 bases at V and 2 bases at J, with 20 bases between the two ends. The CDR3 spans 19 residues. The germline gives CDR1 ENHRY, CDR2 SYGVKD. The CDR3 protein is CAISESSAWQVVSKNIQYF. CDR3 nucleotide sequence: TGTGCCATCAGTGAGTCTAGCGCCTGGCAGGTGGTTTCCAAAAACATTCAGTACTTC.

The V and J genes are TRBV6-6 and TRBJ1-3; tentatively, D is TRBD1 (6 bases). Germline assignment: CDR1 MNHNY and CDR2 SVGAGI (reference sequence). The CDR3 loop spans 15 amino acids. Trimming shortened V by 6 bases and J by 4 bases, and 16 bases separated the two germline ends. The CDR3 region has the DNA TGTGCCAGCAGCCCACCCTCTGGACAGGGAAACACCATATATTTT. Encoded protein: CASSPPSGQGNTIYF.

The chain recombines TRBV4-1 with TRBJ1-4; 7 bases are a match to TRBD1. CDR3 length: 15 amino acids. Losses at the gene ends were 5 bases for V and 4 bases for J; bases not matched to a gene: 7. Germline values: CDR1 MGHRA, CDR2 YSYEKL. The CDR3 DNA is TGCGCCAGCAGCTTCCGACAGGGAGGTAATGAAAAACTGTTTTTT. Translated, it gives CASSFRQGGNEKLFF.

This clone came up once. The chain joins TRBV21-1 to TRBJ1-1; the table's D call, TRBD1, has no DNA check behind it. TRBV21-1 is a listed pseudogene. The CDR3 has 13 amino acids. In DNA form, the CDR3 reads TGTGCCAGCAGCTATAGGGGGTCCACTGAAGCTTTCTTT. Amino acids: CASSYRGSTEAFF.

The chain uses TRBV6-1 and TRBJ2-3; D is unresolved. Trimming pared 4 bases from V and 0 bases from J, leaving 11 bases between. CDR1 is MNHNS, CDR2 SASEGT, per germline. The CDR3 is 15 amino acids. Here the CDR3 reads CASSARPSSTDTQYF. For the CDR3, the DNA is TGTGCCAGCAGTGCCCGTCCCTCCAGCACAGATACGCAGTATTTT.

A single count supports this clone. This rearrangement joins TRBV7-2 to TRBJ2-7, with 7 bases lining up with TRBD2. The CDR3 runs to 16 residues. CDR1 is SGHTA and CDR2 is FQGNSA in the germline V gene. The J segment lost 0 bases and the V segment lost 1 base, leaving 6 bases of the junction unmatched. Written as DNA, the CDR3 is TGTGCCAGCAGCTTAGTACCAAGCGGGGCCTCCTACGAGCAGTACTTC. Translation gives CASSLVPSGASYEQYF.